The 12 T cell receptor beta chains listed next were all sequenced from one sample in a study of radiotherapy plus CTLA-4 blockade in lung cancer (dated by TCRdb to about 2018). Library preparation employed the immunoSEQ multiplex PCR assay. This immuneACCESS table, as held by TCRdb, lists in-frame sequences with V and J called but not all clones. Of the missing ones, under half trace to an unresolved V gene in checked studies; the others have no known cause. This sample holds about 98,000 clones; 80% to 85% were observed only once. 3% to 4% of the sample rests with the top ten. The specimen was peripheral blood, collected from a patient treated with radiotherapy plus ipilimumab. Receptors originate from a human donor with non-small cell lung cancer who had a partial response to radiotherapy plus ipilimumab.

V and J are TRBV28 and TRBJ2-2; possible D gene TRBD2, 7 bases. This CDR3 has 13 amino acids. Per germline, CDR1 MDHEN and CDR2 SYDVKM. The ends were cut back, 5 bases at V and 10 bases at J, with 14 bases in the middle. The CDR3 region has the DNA TGTGCCAGCAGTATCGAGGGGGGGACGGAGCTGTTTTTT. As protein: CASSIEGGTELFF. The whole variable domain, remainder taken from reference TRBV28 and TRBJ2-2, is DVKVTQSSRYLVKRTGEKVFLECVQDMDHENMFWYRQDPGLGLRLIYFSYDVKMKEKGDIPEGYSVSREKKERFSLILESASTNQTSMYLCASSIEGGTELFFGEGSRLTVL.

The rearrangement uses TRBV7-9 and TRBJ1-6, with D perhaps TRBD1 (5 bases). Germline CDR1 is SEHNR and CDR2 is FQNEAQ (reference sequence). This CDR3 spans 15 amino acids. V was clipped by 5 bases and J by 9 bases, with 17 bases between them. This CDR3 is CASSPVGGTGSPLHF. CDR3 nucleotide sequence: TGTGCCAGCAGCCCTGTAGGCGGGACCGGTTCACCCCTCCACTTT.

This CDR3 reads CASYSTSGREGYNEQFF. CDR3 nucleotides: TGTGCCAGCTACAGCACTAGCGGGAGGGAGGGGTACAATGAGCAGTTCTTC. The chain links TRBV28 to TRBJ2-1, with 13 bases that match TRBD2. Trimming removed 8 bases from V and 4 bases from J; junction bases left unmatched: 11. The CDR3 covers 17 residues. CDR1 MDHEN and CDR2 SYDVKM come from the germline V gene.

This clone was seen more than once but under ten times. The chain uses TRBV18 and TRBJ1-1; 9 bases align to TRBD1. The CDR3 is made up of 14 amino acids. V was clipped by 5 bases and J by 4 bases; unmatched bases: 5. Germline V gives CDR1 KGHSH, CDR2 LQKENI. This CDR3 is CASSNRGQSTEAFF. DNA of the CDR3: TGTGCCAGCTCAAACAGGGGGCAGAGCACTGAAGCTTTCTTT. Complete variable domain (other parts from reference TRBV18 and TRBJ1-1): NAGVMQNPRHLVRRRGQEARLRCSPMKGHSHVYWYRQLPEEGLKFMVYLQKENIIDESGMPKERFSAEFPKEGPSILRIQQVVRGDSAAYFCASSNRGQSTEAFFGQGTRLTVV.

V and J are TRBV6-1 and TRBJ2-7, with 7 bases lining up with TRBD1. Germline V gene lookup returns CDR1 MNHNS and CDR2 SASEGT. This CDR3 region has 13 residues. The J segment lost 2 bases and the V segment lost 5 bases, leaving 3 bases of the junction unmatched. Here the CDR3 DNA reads TGTGCCAGCAGTCTGACAGGGCCCTACGAGCAGTACTTC. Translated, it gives CASSLTGPYEQYF.

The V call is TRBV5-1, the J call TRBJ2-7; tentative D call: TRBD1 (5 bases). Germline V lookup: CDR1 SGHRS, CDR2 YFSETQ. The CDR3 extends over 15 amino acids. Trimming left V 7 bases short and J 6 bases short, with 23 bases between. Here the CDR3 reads CASRLGAPIDGEQYF. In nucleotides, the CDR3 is TGCGCCAGCCGCCTAGGGGCCCCCATAGATGGCGAGCAGTACTTC.

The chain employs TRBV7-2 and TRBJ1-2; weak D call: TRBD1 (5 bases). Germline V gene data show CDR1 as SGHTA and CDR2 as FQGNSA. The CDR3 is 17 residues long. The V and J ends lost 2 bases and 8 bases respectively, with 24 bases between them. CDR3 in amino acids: CASSLYRLGMRSGGYTF. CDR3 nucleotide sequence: TGTGCCAGCAGCTTATACAGGTTAGGGATGAGGAGTGGAGGCTACACCTTC.

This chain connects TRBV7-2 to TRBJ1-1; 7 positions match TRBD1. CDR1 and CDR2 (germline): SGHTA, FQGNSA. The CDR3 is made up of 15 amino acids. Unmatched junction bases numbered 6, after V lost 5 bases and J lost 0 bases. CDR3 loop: CASSPRQGLNTEAFF. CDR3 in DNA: TGTGCCAGCAGCCCCCGACAGGGTTTGAACACTGAAGCTTTCTTT.

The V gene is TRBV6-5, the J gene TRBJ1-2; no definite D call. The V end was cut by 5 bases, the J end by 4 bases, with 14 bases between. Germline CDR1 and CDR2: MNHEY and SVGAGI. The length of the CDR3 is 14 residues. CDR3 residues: CASSEIASLYGYTF. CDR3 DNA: TGTGCCAGCAGTGAAATAGCTTCCCTCTATGGCTACACCTTC.

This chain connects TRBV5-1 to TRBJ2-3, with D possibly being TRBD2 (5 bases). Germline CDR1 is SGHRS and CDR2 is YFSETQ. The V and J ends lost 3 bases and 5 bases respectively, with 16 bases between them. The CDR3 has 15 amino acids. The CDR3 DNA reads TGCGCCAGCAGCTCAGGTGGACTCCTTGGAGATACGCAGTATTTT. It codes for CASSSGGLLGDTQYF.

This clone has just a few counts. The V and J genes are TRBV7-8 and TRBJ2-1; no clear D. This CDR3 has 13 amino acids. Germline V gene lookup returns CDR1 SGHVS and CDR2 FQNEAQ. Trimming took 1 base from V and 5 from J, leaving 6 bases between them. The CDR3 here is CASSLGTDNEQFF. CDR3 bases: TGTGCCAGCAGCTTAGGAACAGACAATGAGCAGTTCTTC.

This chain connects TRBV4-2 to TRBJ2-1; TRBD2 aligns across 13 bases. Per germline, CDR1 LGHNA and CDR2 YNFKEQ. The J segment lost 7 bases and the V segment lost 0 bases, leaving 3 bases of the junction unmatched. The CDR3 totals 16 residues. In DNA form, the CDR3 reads TGTGCCAGCAGCCAAGAGGGACTAGCGGGAATTAATGAGCAGTTCTTC. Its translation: CASSQEGLAGINEQFF.